This TCR beta chain stems from a study of cytotoxic CD8 clonotypes in ibrutinib-treated CLL. This table comes from immunoSEQ multiplex PCR, and its TCRdb copy is limited to in-frame clones, with some not included. Of approximately 160,000 clones in the sample, more than 70% were seen once. Whole-study results and caveats: Clonality showed a rise at ibrutinib response that reversed toward baseline at progression. Baseline-level clonality went beyond age-matched healthy donors and moved in step with circulating CD8+ T-cell counts.

A note on this clone: Its antigen remains unknown.

CDR3 length: 16 residues. With 3 bases removed from V and 10 bases from J, the gap between germline ends came to 24 bases. Germline CDR1 and CDR2: SGHAT and FQNNGV. The source material was PBMCs, sampled at disease progression, from a patient treated with ibrutinib. The source of this sequence is a human donor with chronic lymphocytic leukemia. This rearrangement joins TRBV11-2 to TRBJ1-1; D might be TRBD1 (6 bases). The CDR3 DNA sequence: TGTGCCAGCAGCTTGGGGAAGGCGTTTAGACAGGCCCTAGCTTTCTTT. Protein: CASSLGKAFRQALAFF.